The 17 T cell receptor beta chains below all came from one sample that was sequenced in a study of cytomegalovirus exposure and HLA in healthy donors. Amplification used 60 Vbeta primers and 13 Jbeta primers. Sequencing used immunoSEQ multiplex PCR; TCRdb keeps in-frame clones, though not all of them. The sample includes around 200,000 clones, approximately 79% of them seen just once. The sequencing input was PBMCs. The source is a male donor in good health and CMV-seronegative.

This clone has just a few counts. This rearrangement joins TRBV6-5 to TRBJ2-7; tentatively, D is TRBD2 (6 bases). The V end was cut by 10 bases, the J end by 2 bases, with 21 bases between. CDR3 length: 15 residues. Germline loops: CDR1 MNHEY, CDR2 SVGAGI. The CDR3 bases are TGTGCCACCTCGGGCCCCCGACTAGTGCCCTACGAGCAGTACTTC. Its protein product is CATSGPRLVPYEQYF.

This clone was detected only a few times. The chain employs TRBV30 and TRBJ2-1; 9 bases line up with TRBD2. Germline V lookup: CDR1 GTSNPN, CDR2 SVGIG (reference sequence). V lost 1 base, J lost 0 bases, and 4 bases stayed unmatched. CDR3 size: 16 residues. DNA for the CDR3: TGTGCCTGGAGTGGGAGCGGGGGGACCTCCTACAATGAGCAGTTCTTC. Its translation is CAWSGSGGTSYNEQFF.

The J gene is TRBJ2-3, the V gene TRBV7-3; TRBD2 aligns across 8 bases. The CDR3 is 17 amino acids. Germline V gene data show CDR1 as SGHTA and CDR2 as FQGTGA. The ends lost 5 bases at V and 4 bases at J; junction bases unmatched: 14. CDR3 residues: CASSTAISREVSDTQYF. CDR3 nucleotide sequence: TGTGCCAGCAGCACCGCAATTTCGCGGGAGGTTTCAGATACGCAGTATTTT.

The chain employs TRBV7-2 and TRBJ2-2; 9 bases map to TRBD2. Trimming removed 1 base from V and 4 bases from J; junction bases left unmatched: 10. Germline lookup yields CDR1 SGHTA and CDR2 FQGNSA. This CDR3 comprises 18 residues. The CDR3: CASSLGFQAGGFTGELFF. For the CDR3, the DNA is TGTGCCAGCAGCTTAGGATTTCAAGCGGGGGGATTCACCGGGGAGCTGTTTTTT.

V and J are TRBV6-4 and TRBJ1-2; tentative D call: TRBD1 (6 bases). Looked up from germline, CDR1 is MRHNA and CDR2 is SNTAGT. Trimming pared 0 bases from V and 2 bases from J, leaving 16 bases between. This CDR3 region has 17 residues. CDR3 sequence (DNA): TGTGCCAGCAGTGACTCGAAGGCAGGGGCTTTAAACTATGGCTACACCTTC. Translated, it gives CASSDSKAGALNYGYTF.

The chain joins TRBV19 to TRBJ2-3; perhaps TRBD2 as D (6 bases). Per the germline V gene, CDR1 is LNHDA and CDR2 is SQIVND (reference sequence). The CDR3 runs 14 residues. V lost 7 bases and J 1 base, leaving 12 bases between the germline ends. This chain's CDR3 is CASKLGGGTDTQYF. CDR3 nucleotides: TGTGCCAGTAAGCTGGGAGGAGGCACAGATACGCAGTATTTT.

This clone showed up just a few times. This chain links TRBV7-2 with TRBJ1-6; D is undetermined. V was trimmed by 3 bases and J by 0 bases, leaving 9 bases between them. The CDR3 has 16 residues. Germline values: CDR1 SGHTA, CDR2 FQGNSA. CDR3 sequence (DNA): TGTGCCAGCAGCTTGGGCGGGAGCTCCTATAATTCACCCCTCCACTTT. Amino acids: CASSLGGSSYNSPLHF. The variable domain in full, completed from reference TRBV7-2 and TRBJ1-6, reads GAGVSQSPSNKVTEKGKDVELRCDPISGHTALYWYRQSLGQGLEFLIYFQGNSAPDKSGLPSDRFSAERTGGSVSTLTIQRTQQEDSAVYLCASSLGGSSYNSPLHFGNGTRLTVT.

CDR3 amino acids: CASSRRTDTQETQYF. The CDR3 DNA is TGTGCCAGCAGCCGCCGGACTGACACCCAAGAGACCCAGTACTTC. The V and J genes are TRBV14 and TRBJ2-5; the D gene is possibly TRBD2 (5 bases). V was pared by 4 bases and J by 1 base, with 13 bases between. The CDR3 length is 15 residues. Germline loops: CDR1 SGHDN, CDR2 FVKESK.

The chain couples TRBV5-1 to TRBJ1-3; no reliable D call. Germline values: CDR1 SGHRS, CDR2 YFSETQ. The ends were cut back, 0 bases at V and 0 bases at J, with 13 bases in the middle. This CDR3 has 17 residues. CDR3 in amino acids: CASSLGGGSSSGNTIYF. DNA for the CDR3: TGCGCCAGCAGCTTGGGTGGAGGTTCGAGCTCTGGAAACACCATATATTTT.

The V and J genes are TRBV5-1 and TRBJ1-3; 8 bases are a match to TRBD1. Germline loops: CDR1 SGHRS, CDR2 YFSETQ. The CDR3 extends over 12 amino acids. The ends lost 2 bases at V and 11 bases at J; junction bases unmatched: 3. CDR3 sequence: CASSFGQGAIYF. The CDR3 nucleotides read TGCGCCAGCAGCTTCGGACAGGGAGCCATATATTTT.

The chain employs TRBV10-2 and TRBJ2-5; TRBD2 matches 7 bases. This CDR3 is built from 12 residues. Trimming removed 4 bases from V and 5 bases from J; junction bases left unmatched: 1. Germline CDR1 is WSHSY and CDR2 is SAAADI. The CDR3 protein is CASSVGGETQYF. CDR3 nucleotides: TGCGCCAGCAGTGTGGGGGGGGAGACCCAGTACTTC.

V and J are TRBV5-4 and TRBJ1-1; TRBD1 aligns across 10 bases. The CDR3 consists of 16 residues. V was clipped by 1 base and J by 1 base; unmatched bases: 4. Germline lookup yields CDR1 SGHNT and CDR2 YYREEE (reference sequence). The CDR3 coding sequence is TGTGCCAGCAGCTTGAAGGGACAGGGGAAGAACACTGAAGCTTTCTTT. This encodes CASSLKGQGKNTEAFF. The whole variable domain, remainder taken from reference TRBV5-4 and TRBJ1-1, is ETGVTQSPTHLIKTRGQQVTLRCSSQSGHNTVSWYQQALGQGPQFIFQYYREEENGRGNFPPRFSGLQFPNYSSELNVNALELDDSALYLCASSLKGQGKNTEAFFGQGTRLTVV.

The chain recombines TRBV5-1 with TRBJ1-2, with 8 positions matching TRBD1. V lost 4 bases and J lost 3; bases outside the gene matches: 5. CDR3 size: 14 residues. The germline gives CDR1 SGHRS, CDR2 YFSETQ. The CDR3 loop reads CASSPDRVDYGYTF. CDR3 DNA sequence: TGCGCCAGCAGCCCGGACAGGGTGGACTATGGCTACACCTTC. Full variable domain (missing parts from reference TRBV5-1 and TRBJ1-2): KAGVTQTPRYLIKTRGQQVTLSCSPISGHRSVSWYQQTPGQGLQFLFEYFSETQRNKGNFPGRFSGRQFSNSRSEMNVSTLELGDSALYLCASSPDRVDYGYTFGSGTRLTVV.

The chain has TRBV21-1 and TRBJ1-2; TRBD1, as called in the table, went unchecked against the DNA. TRBV21-1 is deemed a pseudogene. The CDR3 consists of 12 residues. The CDR3: CASSRRQYGYTF. CDR3 bases: TGTGCCAGCAGCCGCAGACAGTATGGCTACACCTTC.

This clone was counted once. V and J are TRBV14 and TRBJ1-1, with 8 bases lining up with TRBD1. The CDR3 runs 15 residues. Looked up from germline, CDR1 is SGHDN and CDR2 is FVKESK. The V and J ends lost 3 bases and 6 bases, in that order; junction bases with no gene match: 9. The CDR3 region is CASSHSAGGLAEAFF. CDR3 DNA: TGTGCCAGCAGCCACTCCGCAGGGGGCCTCGCTGAAGCTTTCTTT.

This clone has a handful of counts. V usage is TRBV5-1 and J usage is TRBJ2-2, with 13 bases matching TRBD2. Unmatched junction bases numbered 0, after V lost 1 base and J lost 6 bases. Germline V CDR1 and CDR2: SGHRS, YFSETQ. This CDR3 is 15 amino acids long. DNA for the CDR3: TGCGCCAGCAGCTTGACTAGCGGGAGGGCCGGGGAGCTGTTTTTT. Translated: CASSLTSGRAGELFF.

This clone was detected once. The chain couples TRBV9 to TRBJ2-5; D is unresolved. V was pared by 3 bases and J by 4 bases, with 10 bases between. The length of the CDR3 is 13 residues. Germline V gene lookup returns CDR1 SGDLS and CDR2 YYNGEE. The DNA for the CDR3 is TGTGCCAGCAGCGGAACACCAAGAGAGACCCAGTACTTC. Its protein product is CASSGTPRETQYF.